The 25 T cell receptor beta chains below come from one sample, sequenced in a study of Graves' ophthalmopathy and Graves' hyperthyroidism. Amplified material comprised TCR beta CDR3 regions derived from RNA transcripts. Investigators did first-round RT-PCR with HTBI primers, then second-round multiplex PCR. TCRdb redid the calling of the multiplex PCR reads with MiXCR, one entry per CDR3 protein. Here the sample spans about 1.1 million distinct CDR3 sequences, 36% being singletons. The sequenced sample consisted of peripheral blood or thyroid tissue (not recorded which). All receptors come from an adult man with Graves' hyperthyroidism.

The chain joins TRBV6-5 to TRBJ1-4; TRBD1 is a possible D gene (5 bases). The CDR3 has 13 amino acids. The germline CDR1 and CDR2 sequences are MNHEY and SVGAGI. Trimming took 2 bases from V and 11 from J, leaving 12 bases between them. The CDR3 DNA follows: TGTGCCAGCAGTTACGCGGCAGGGCGGAAACTGTTTTTT. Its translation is CASSYAAGRKLFF.

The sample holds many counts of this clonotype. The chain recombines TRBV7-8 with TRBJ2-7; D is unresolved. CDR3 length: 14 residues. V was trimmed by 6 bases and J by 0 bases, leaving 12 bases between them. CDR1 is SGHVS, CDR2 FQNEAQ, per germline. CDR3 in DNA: TGTGCCAGCAGTTCAAGCCCGGACTCCTACGAGCAGTACTTC. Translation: CASSSSPDSYEQYF. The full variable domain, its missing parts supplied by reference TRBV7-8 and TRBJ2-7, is GAGVSQSPRYKVAKRGQDVALRCDPISGHVSLFWYQQALGQGPEFLTYFQNEAQLDKSGLPSDRFFAERPEGSVSTLKIQRTQQEDSAVYLCASSSSPDSYEQYFGPGTRLTVT.

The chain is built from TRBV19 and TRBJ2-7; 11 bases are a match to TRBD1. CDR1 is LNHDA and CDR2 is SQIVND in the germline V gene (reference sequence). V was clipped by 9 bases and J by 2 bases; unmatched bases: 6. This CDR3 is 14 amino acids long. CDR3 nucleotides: TGTGCCAGCAATCCGGGACAGGGGGCCTACGAGCAGTACTTC. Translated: CASNPGQGAYEQYF.

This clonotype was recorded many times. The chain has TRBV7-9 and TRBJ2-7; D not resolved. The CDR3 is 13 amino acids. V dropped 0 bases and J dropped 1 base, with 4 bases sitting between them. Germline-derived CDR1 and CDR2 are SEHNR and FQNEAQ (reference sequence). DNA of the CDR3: TGTGCCAGCAGCTTAGCCGTATCCTACGAGCAGTACTTC. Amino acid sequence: CASSLAVSYEQYF.

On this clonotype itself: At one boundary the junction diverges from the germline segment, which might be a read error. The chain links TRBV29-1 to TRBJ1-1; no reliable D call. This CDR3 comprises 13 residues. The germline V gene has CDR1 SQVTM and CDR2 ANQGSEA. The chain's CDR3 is CSVPGRAMTEAFF. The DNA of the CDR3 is TGCAGCGTTCCAGGACGGGCTATGACTGAAGCTTTTTTT.

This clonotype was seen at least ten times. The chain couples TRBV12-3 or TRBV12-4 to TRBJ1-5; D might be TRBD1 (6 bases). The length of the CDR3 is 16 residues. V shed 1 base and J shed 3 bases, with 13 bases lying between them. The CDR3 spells CASSLGPAGVNQPQHF. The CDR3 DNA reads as TGTGCCAGCAGTTTAGGTCCCGCAGGGGTCAATCAGCCCCAGCATTTT.

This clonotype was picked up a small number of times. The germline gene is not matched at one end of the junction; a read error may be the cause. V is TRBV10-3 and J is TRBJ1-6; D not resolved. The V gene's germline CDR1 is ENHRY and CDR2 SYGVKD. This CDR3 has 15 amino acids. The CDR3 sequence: CASSYGTPRGSPLHF. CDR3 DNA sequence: TGTGCCAGCAGTTACGGTACCCCGCGCGGTTCACCCCTCCACTTT.

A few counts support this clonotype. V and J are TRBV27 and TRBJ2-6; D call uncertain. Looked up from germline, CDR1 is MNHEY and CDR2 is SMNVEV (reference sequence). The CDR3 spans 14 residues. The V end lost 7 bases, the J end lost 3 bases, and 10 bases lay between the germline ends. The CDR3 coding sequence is TGTGCCAGCAATTCGGTACTTGGGGCCAACGTCCTGACTTTC. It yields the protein CASNSVLGANVLTF.

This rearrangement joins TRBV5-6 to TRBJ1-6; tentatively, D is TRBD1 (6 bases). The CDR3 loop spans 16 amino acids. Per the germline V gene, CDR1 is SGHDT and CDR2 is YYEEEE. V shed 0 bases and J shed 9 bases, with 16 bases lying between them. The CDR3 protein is CASSLEDAGASSPLHF. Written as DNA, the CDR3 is TGTGCCAGCAGCTTGGAGGATGCGGGGGCTAGTTCACCCCTCCACTTT.

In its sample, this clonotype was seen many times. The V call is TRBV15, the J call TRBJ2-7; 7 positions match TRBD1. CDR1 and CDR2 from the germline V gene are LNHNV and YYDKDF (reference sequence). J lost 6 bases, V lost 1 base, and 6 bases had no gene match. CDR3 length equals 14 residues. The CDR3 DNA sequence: TGTGCCACCAGCAGAGCCGGGACAGAACCCGAGCAGTACTTC. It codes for CATSRAGTEPEQYF.

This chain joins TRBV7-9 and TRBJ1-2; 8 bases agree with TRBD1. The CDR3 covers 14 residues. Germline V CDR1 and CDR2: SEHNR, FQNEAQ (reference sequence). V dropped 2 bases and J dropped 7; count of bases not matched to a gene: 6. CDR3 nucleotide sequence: TGTGCCAGCAGCTTAACCGGGACAGGCCTTGGCTACACCTTC. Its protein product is CASSLTGTGLGYTF.

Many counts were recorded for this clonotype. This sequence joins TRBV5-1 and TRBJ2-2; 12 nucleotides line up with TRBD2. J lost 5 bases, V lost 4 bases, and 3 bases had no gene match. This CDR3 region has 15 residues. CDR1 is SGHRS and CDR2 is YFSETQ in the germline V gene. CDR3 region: CASSRLAGDTGELFF. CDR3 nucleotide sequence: TGCGCCAGCAGCCGACTAGCGGGGGATACCGGGGAGCTGTTTTTT.

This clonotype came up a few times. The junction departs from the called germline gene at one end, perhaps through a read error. The CDR3 loop reads CASSYSTGRANMNTEAFF. The DNA for the CDR3 is TGTGCCAGCAGTTACTCGACGGGGAGAGCTAACATGAACACTGAAGCTTTCTTT. The chain joins TRBV10-3 to TRBJ1-1, with no clear D. Per germline, CDR1 ENHRY and CDR2 SYGVKD. This CDR3 region has 18 residues.

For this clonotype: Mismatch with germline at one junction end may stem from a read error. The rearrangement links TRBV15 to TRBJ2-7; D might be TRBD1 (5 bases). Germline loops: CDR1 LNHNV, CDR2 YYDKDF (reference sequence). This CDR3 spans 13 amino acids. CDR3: CATGRGWGYEQYF. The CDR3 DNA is TGTGCCACCGGCAGAGGCTGGGGCTATGAGCAGTACTTC.

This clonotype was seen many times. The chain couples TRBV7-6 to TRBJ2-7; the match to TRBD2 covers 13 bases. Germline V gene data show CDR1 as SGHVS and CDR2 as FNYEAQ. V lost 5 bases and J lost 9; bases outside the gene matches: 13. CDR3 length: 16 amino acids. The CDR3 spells CASSNLVLAGGPGQYF. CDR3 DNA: TGTGCCAGCAGCAACCTCGTACTAGCGGGAGGGCCGGGGCAGTACTTC.

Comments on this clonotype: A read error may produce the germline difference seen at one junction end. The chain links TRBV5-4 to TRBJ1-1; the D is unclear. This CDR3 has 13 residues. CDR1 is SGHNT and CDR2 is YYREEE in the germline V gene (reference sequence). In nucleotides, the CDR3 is TGTGCCGGCAGCACCCAAGGGAACACTGAAGCTTTCTTT. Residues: CAGSTQGNTEAFF.

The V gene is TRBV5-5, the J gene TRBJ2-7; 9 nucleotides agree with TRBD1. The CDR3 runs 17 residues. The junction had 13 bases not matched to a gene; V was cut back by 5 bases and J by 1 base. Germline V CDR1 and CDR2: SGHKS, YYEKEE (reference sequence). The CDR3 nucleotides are TGTGCCAGCAGATCCCTCCGCGGGACAGGGCAATCCTACGAGCAGTACTTC. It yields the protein CASRSLRGTGQSYEQYF. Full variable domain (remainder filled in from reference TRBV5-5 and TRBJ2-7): DAGVTQSPTHLIKTRGQQVTLRCSPISGHKSVSWYQQVLGQGPQFIFQYYEKEERGRGNFPDRFSARQFPNYSSELNVNALLLGDSALYLCASRSLRGTGQSYEQYFGPGTRLTVT.

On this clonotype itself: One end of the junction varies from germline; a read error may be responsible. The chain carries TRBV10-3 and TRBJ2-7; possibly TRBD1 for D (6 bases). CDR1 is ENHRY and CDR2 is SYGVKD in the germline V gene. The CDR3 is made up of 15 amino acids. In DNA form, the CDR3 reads TGTGCCAGCAGTCCAACCGGGACACCTAACTACGGGCAGTACTTC. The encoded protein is CASSPTGTPNYGQYF.

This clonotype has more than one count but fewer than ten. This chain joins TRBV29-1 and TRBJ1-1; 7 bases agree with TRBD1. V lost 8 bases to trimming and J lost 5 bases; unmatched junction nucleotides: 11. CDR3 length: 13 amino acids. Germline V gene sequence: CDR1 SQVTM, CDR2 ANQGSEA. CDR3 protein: CSLDTTGKTEAFF. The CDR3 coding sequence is TGCAGCTTGGATACGACAGGGAAGACTGAAGCTTTCTTT.

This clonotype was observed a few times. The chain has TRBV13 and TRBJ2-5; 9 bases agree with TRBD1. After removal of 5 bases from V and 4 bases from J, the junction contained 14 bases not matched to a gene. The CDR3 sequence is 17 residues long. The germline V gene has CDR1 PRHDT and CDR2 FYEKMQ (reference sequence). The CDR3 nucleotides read TGTGCCAGCAGCCCCGCTGTGGGACAGGGCTTAGGAGAGACCCAGTACTTC. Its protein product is CASSPAVGQGLGETQYF.

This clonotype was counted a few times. CDR3 nucleotides: TGTGCCAGCAGCGGACGTCGAGAATCAAGCTATAATTCACCCCTCCACTTT. It specifies CASSGRRESSYNSPLHF. The chain combines TRBV13 with TRBJ1-6; no reliable D call. Trimming took 5 bases from V and 3 from J, leaving 17 bases between them. CDR3 size: 17 residues. Germline CDR1 reads PRHDT; CDR2 reads FYEKMQ (reference sequence).

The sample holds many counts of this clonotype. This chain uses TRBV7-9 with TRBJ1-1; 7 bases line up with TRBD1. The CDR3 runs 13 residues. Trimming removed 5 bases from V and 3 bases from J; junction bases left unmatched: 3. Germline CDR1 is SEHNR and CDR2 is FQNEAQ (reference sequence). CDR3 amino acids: CASSRDRHTEAFF. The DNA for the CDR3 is TGTGCCAGCAGCCGGGACAGACACACTGAAGCTTTCTTT.

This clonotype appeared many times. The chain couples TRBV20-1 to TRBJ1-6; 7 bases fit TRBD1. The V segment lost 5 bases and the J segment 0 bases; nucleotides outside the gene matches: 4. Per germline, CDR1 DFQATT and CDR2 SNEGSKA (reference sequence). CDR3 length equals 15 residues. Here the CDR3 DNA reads TGCAGTGCTGTAGGGGGCAACTCCTATAATTCACCCCTCCACTTT. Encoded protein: CSAVGGNSYNSPLHF.

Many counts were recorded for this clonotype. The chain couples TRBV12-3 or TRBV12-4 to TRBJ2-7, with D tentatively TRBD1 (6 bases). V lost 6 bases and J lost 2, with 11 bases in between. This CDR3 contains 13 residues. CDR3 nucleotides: TGTGCCAGCAGCCGGGACACACCCTACGAGCAGTACTTC. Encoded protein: CASSRDTPYEQYF.

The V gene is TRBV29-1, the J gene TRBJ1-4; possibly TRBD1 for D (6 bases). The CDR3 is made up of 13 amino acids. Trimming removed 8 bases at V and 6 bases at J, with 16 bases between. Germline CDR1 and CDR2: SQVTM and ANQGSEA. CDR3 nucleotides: TGCAGCAGTGAACACAGGGCCGATGAAAAACTGTTTTTT. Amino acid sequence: CSSEHRADEKLFF.